The rows below give T cell receptor beta chains drawn from one sample of a study of identical twins. TCRdb passed the 5' RACE reads through MiXCR, listing each CDR3 protein once. The sample shows over 200,000 distinct CDR3 sequences, approximately 10% of them seen only once. Sample: memory T cells sorted from blood. These receptors were collected from a man aged 45-65 years in good health. Both conserved end residues are part of each CDR3. The order of the fields is D gene, J gene, clone size, V gene, CDR3 DNA, CDR3 protein. A D gene is named only where the DNA matches it firmly. Expanded clones are given a class, and other clones once, few, many or no size at all.

TRBD1 | TRBJ2-1 | many | TRBV7-2 | TGTGCCAGCAGCCCCCGACAGGGGGCCAGCGAGCAGTTCTTC | CASSPRQGASEQFF
. | TRBJ2-7 | many | TRBV25-1 | TGTGCCAGCAGTGAGGAGTTCGGGGAGCAGTACTTC | CASSEEFGEQYF
. | TRBJ1-4 | few | TRBV6-6 | TGTGCCAGCAGTTACTCTTCCGAAGAAAAACTGTTTTTT | CASSYSSEEKLFF
. | TRBJ2-1 | . | TRBV5-1 | TGCGCCAGCAGCTCCGCCCCCAATGTGGAGCAGGGTGAGCAGTTCTTC | CASSSAPNVEQGEQFF
TRBD2 | TRBJ2-7 | many | TRBV6-2/TRBV6-3 | TGTGCCAGCAGCCGGACTAGCGGGATGTACGAGCAGTACTTC | CASSRTSGMYEQYF
. | TRBJ1-2 | few | TRBV25-1 | TGTGCCAGCAGTCCCCTTGAACCGTACTATGGCTACACCTTC | CASSPLEPYYGYTF
. | TRBJ2-5 | few | TRBV9 | TGTGCCAGCACCCCGTCCTTGGGAGGTCGGGAGACCCAGTACTTC | CASTPSLGGRETQYF
. | TRBJ2-1 | many | TRBV2 | TGTGCCAGCAGTGAAGGACTACTTTACAATGAGCAGTTCTTC | CASSEGLLYNEQFF
. | TRBJ1-1 | . | TRBV3-1 | TGTGCCAGCAGCCAAGAAGTGGGTAACACTGAAGCTTTCTTT | CASSQEVGNTEAFF
. | TRBJ2-7 | . | TRBV15 | TGTGCCACCAGCAGAGAATACAGCTCCTACGAGCAGTACTTC | CATSREYSSYEQYF
. | TRBJ2-3 | . | TRBV15 | TGTGCCACCAGCAGAGTTGCGACAGGACGCACAGATACGCAGTATTTT | CATSRVATGRTDTQYF
TRBD1 | TRBJ1-4 | many | TRBV29-1 | TGCAGCGTTGAACGCCCAGGGACAGGCGATAATGAAAAACTGTTTTTT | CSVERPGTGDNEKLFF
. | TRBJ2-1 | few | TRBV5-1 | TGCGCCAGCAGCTTGGTGGGGCAGGGGGGTGAGCAGTTCTTC | CASSLVGQGGEQFF
. | TRBJ1-6 | many | TRBV5-1 | TGCGCCAGCAGTGAAGGGGTCTATAATTCACCCCTCCACTTT | CASSEGVYNSPLHF
. | TRBJ2-1 | few | TRBV7-8 | TGTGCCAGCAGCCCCGGGGCGGGAAGCTCCTACAATGAGCAGTTCTTC | CASSPGAGSSYNEQFF
TRBD2 | TRBJ2-5 | many | TRBV28 | TGTGCCAGCAGTTTATCGGGTAGCGGGGGGGCCAGGATACAGTACTTC | CASSLSGSGGARIQYF
TRBD2 | TRBJ2-7 | few | TRBV6-2/TRBV6-3 | TGTGCCAGCAGACACAGGACTAGAAGCGACGAGCAGTACTTC | CASRHRTRSDEQYF
. | TRBJ1-1 | few | TRBV11-2 | TGTGCCAGCAGCGCAGGGGTGGACACTGAAGCTTTCTTT | CASSAGVDTEAFF
. | TRBJ1-1 | many | TRBV6-5 | TGTGCCAGCTGTTCTACATTGTATCAGATGAACACTGAAGCTTTCTTT | CASCSTLYQMNTEAFF
. | TRBJ2-5 | few | TRBV5-1 | TGCGCCAGCAGCTTGAAGGACCAAGAGACCCAGTACTTC | CASSLKDQETQYF
TRBD2 | TRBJ2-1 | few | TRBV20-1 | TGCAGTGCTAGCCCGACGGGAGGGGGGGGCCTAAGGTACAATGAGCAGTTCTTC | CSASPTGGGGLRYNEQFF
. | TRBJ2-4 | many | TRBV10-3 | TGTGCCATCAGTGAGTCGGACTTAGAAGCCATTCAGTACTTC | CAISESDLEAIQYF
TRBD2 | TRBJ2-1 | few | TRBV5-1 | TGCGCCAGCAGCTTGGAGCGGGGCTTCAGCTCCTACAATGAGCAGTTCTTC | CASSLERGFSSYNEQFF
. | TRBJ2-7 | few | TRBV7-2 | TGTGCCAGCAGCTTACTTTTAGGGCACGAGCAGTACTTC | CASSLLLGHEQYF
TRBD1 | TRBJ1-1 | . | TRBV6-1 | TGTGCCAGCAGTCTCACAGGGGGCAGGAGAACTGAAGCTTTCTTT | CASSLTGGRRTEAFF
. | TRBJ1-5 | . | TRBV12-3/TRBV12-4 | TGTGCCAGCAGCATGTTCGCCCAGGGATATAGCAATCAGCCCCAGCATTTT | CASSMFAQGYSNQPQHF
. | TRBJ2-1 | . | TRBV28 | TGTGCCAGCAGTCCGAGACCAACCGGGACATCGAGCTCCTACAATGAGCAGTTCTTC | CASSPRPTGTSSSYNEQFF
. | TRBJ2-7 | . | TRBV10-3 | TGTGCCATCAGTGAGGCGGGCTACGAGCAGTACTTC | CAISEAGYEQYF
TRBD1 | TRBJ1-5 | . | TRBV4-3 | TGCGCCAGCAGCCGGGTGTTGACAGGGACTCAGCCCCAGCATTTT | CASSRVLTGTQPQHF
TRBD1 | TRBJ1-5 | many | TRBV27 | TGTGCCAGCGGTAGGACAGGGTTTAATCAGCCCCAGCATTTT | CASGRTGFNQPQHF
TRBD2 | TRBJ2-1 | . | TRBV10-2 | TGCGCCAGCATCCCTCCCTCCCTAGCGGGGGGCTCCTACAATGAGCAGTTCTTC | CASIPPSLAGGSYNEQFF
TRBD1 | TRBJ2-1 | many | TRBV7-8 | TGTGCCAGCAGCTCCCGACAGGGGAGCTCCTACAATGAGCAGTTCTTC | CASSSRQGSSYNEQFF
TRBD1 | TRBJ2-5 | . | TRBV28 | TGTGCCAGCAGTTCCCAGGGGGTCGAGGTGAAAGAGACCCAGTACTTC | CASSSQGVEVKETQYF
. | TRBJ2-7 | many | TRBV6-2/TRBV6-3 | TGTGCCAGCACTGCCCCTGAGAACGAGCAGTACTTC | CASTAPENEQYF